This T cell receptor (beta chain) was identified during a study of cytomegalovirus exposure and HLA in healthy donors. In the study overall: Out of roughly 170 million T cells, an earlier analysis found roughly 100 million unique TCR beta sequences in total.

Study results and limitations: The study assumed roughly uniform donor sequencing depth for presence/absence analyses. Cytomegalovirus status, reportedly, was diagnosed with high specificity and sensitivity by the classifier.

This CDR3 is 12 amino acids long. The germline V and J ends were trimmed by 8 bases and 4 bases, with 10 bases remaining between them. The germline V gene has CDR1 MNHEY and CDR2 SMNVEV (reference sequence). The PCR made use of 60 Vbeta and 13 Jbeta primers. Generated by immunoSEQ multiplex PCR, the TCRdb table keeps only in-frame clones and is missing some. The profile covers about 130,000 clones, with approximately 81% appearing a single time and around 0.67% taken by the ten largest. A remark on this clone: Its antigen is unknown.

This receptor was taken from a man aged 18 to 30 in good health and CMV-seronegative. The V call is TRBV27, the J call TRBJ2-3, with D perhaps TRBD1 (5 bases). Sequencing was carried out using PBMCs. DNA for the CDR3: TGTGCCAGCTCCAGGGTGGCAGATACGCAGTATTTT. It codes for CASSRVADTQYF.